This T cell receptor (beta chain) was recorded in a study of T-cell memory formation after mild COVID-19. Study-level information: TCR clusters were largely donor specific.

Germline CDR1 KGHSH, CDR2 LQKENI. Germline trimming cut 5 bases from V and 5 bases from J; bases unmatched to any gene: 5. CDR3 length: 14 residues. 5'RACE with constant-segment primers built TCRalpha and TCRbeta cDNA libraries with UMIs. Using its own MiXCR run on the 5' RACE reads, TCRdb lists one record per CDR3 protein. The sample records roughly 250,000 distinct CDR3 sequences, less than 20% being singletons. The gene calls are TRBV18 and TRBJ2-1; TRBD2 aligns across 8 bases. This sequence was found in a man aged 18 to 30 who had mild COVID-19 (a few samples of this study predate the infection). Cell type and time point are not known. Material: PBMCs or a T cell subset sorted from them (not recorded which). CDR3 loop: CASSGTRSHNEQFF. For the CDR3, the DNA is TGTGCCAGCTCAGGGACTAGGTCACACAATGAGCAGTTCTTC.